This T cell receptor (beta chain) was sequenced in a study of cytomegalovirus exposure and HLA in healthy donors. Study-wide points: HLA alleles showed associations with fewer than 20,000 TCR beta sequences in a later analysis, at a 0.05 false discovery rate. With high specificity and sensitivity, the classifier reportedly diagnosed cytomegalovirus status.

Donors were nominally healthy when sampled, though unrecorded immune exposures were likely. PCR amplification relied on 60 Vbeta primers (plus 13 Jbeta primers). Using immunoSEQ multiplex PCR, the repertoire was profiled, and TCRdb retains in-frame clones only, with some absent. This table holds around 190,000 clones, 81% found once. As concerns this clone: As yet, its antigen is unknown.

The V gene end was trimmed by 0 bases and the J gene end by 3 bases; junction bases not matched to a gene: 2. The CDR3 is 16 residues long. Per germline, CDR1 KGHSH and CDR2 LQKENI. The V gene is TRBV18, the J gene TRBJ2-3; 11 nucleotides line up with TRBD2. The receptor's source is a man aged 40-49 years in good health and CMV-seropositive. Specimen: PBMCs. The CDR3 sequence: CASSPPASGGTDTQYF. The CDR3 nucleotides read TGTGCCAGCTCACCACCGGCTAGCGGGGGGACAGATACGCAGTATTTT.